Ten or more counts support the clone carrying this T cell receptor (beta chain). The antigen remains unidentified. The lymph nodes were axillary draining lymph nodes from breast cancer patients. TCRdb used MiXCR to reprocess the multiplex PCR reads, holding one entry per CDR3 protein. The sample contains approximately 130,000 distinct CDR3 sequences, about 20% of which appear only once. This sample stems from a study of breast tumors, draining lymph nodes, adjacent tissues. General observations from the study: The lymph node origin of tumor T cells was framed as consistent with a hypothesis, not demonstrated. Data fit most tumor T cells coming from lymph node, expanding in tumor. Tumor repertoires ranked between lymph nodes and nontumor tissue in diversity, with V and J gene preferences.

The source material was axillary lymph node tissue. The TCR originated in a female donor with breast cancer. Some clones in this sample may be carry-over from other donors' samples.

CDR3 nucleotides: TGTGCCAGCAGCGCAAAAGAGACCCAGTACTTC. It yields the protein CASSAKETQYF. The gene calls are TRBV7-9 and TRBJ2-5; no firm D call. Germline loops: CDR1 SEHNR, CDR2 FQNEAQ (reference sequence). The V end lost 5 bases, the J end lost 3 bases, and 4 bases lay between the germline ends. The CDR3 is 11 amino acids.